A few counts support the clone carrying this TCR beta chain. Its cognate antigen is unknown. The V end was cut by 5 bases, the J end by 4 bases, with 12 bases between. CDR1 SGHVS and CDR2 FQNEAQ come from the germline V gene. This CDR3 spans 14 amino acids. This sample is part of a study of cytomegalovirus exposure and HLA in healthy donors. Study summary: HLA-typed donors were the source of about 81 million unique TCRs held in an early data release.

Amplification used 60 Vbeta primers and 13 Jbeta primers. Assay: immunoSEQ multiplex PCR; the TCRdb copy retains only in-frame clones and omits some. This sample has roughly 100,000 clones, with 9.5% to 13% found just once. Notes on the study in general: An analysis done earlier found most TCR beta V segments productive about 90% or about 30% of the time. A missense DCLRE1C variant was associated with V- and J-gene trimming of TCR beta chains in a later analysis, and an independent cohort replicated the association. Excluded: some indistinguishable V segments such as TRBV6-2 and TRBV6-3.

The rearrangement uses TRBV7-8 and TRBJ1-3; D gene unclear. The clonotype originates from a man between 35 and 55 years old in good health and CMV-seropositive. The sample comprised PBMCs. CDR3 nucleotides: TGTGCCAGCAGCCGTAAGACGACAGGAAACACCATATATTTT. Translation: CASSRKTTGNTIYF.